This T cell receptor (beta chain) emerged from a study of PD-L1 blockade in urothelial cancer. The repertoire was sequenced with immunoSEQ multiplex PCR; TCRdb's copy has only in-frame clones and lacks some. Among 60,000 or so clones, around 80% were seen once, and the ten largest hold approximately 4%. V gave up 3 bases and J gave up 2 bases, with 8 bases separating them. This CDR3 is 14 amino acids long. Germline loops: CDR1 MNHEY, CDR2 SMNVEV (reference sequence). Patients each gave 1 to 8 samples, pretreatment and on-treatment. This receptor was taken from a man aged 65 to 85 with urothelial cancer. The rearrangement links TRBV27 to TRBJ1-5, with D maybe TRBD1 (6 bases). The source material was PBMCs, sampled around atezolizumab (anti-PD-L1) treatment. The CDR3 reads CASSFRQGNQPQHF. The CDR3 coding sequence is TGTGCCAGCAGTTTCCGACAGGGCAATCAGCCCCAGCATTTT.